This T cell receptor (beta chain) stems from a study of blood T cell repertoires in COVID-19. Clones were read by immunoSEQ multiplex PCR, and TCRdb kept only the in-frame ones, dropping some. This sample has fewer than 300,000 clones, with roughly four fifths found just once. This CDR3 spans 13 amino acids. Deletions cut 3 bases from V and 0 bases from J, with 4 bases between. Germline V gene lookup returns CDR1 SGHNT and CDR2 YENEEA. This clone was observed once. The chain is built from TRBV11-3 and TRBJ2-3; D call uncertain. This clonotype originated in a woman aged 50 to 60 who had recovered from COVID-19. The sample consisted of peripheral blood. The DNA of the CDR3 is TGTGCCAGCAGCTTGCGTAGCACAGATACGCAGTATTTT. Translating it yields CASSLRSTDTQYF.